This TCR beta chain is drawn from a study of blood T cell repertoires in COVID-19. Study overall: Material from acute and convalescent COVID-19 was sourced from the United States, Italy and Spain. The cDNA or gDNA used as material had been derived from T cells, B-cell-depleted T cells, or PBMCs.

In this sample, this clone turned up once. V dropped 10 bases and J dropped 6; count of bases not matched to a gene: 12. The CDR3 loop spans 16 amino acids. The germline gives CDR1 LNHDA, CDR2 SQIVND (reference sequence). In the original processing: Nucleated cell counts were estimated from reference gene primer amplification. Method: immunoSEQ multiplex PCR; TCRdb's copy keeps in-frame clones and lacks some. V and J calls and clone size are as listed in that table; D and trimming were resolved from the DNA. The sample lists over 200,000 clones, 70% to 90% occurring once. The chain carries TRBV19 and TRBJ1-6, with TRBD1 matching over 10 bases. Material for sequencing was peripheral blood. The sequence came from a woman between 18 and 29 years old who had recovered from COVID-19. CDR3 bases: TGTGCCACTCGAATCTTCGACAGGGGGCTTAATTCACCCCTCCACTTT. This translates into CATRIFDRGLNSPLHF.